This T cell receptor (beta chain) was obtained from a study of cytomegalovirus exposure and HLA in healthy donors. Study-level results: Later analysis demonstrated an association between a missense DCLRE1C variant and TCR beta V- and J-gene trimming. Across donors, presence/absence analyses took sequencing depth to be roughly uniform.

About this clone: The antigen is not known.

Germline CDR1 LGHNA, CDR2 YNFKEQ. The V end was cut by 1 base, the J end by 6 bases, with 8 bases between. This CDR3 is built from 13 residues. PCR was performed using 60 Vbeta and 13 Jbeta primers. Method: immunoSEQ multiplex PCR; TCRdb's copy keeps in-frame clones and lacks some. The table has approximately 280,000 clones, approximately 90% seen once; the top ten hold around 4%. Nominally healthy donors provided the samples, though records likely missed some immune exposures. The gene calls are TRBV4-2 and TRBJ2-3; D ambiguous. The specimen was PBMCs. The clonotype comes from a man between 35 and 55 years old in good health and CMV-seropositive. CDR3 DNA: TGTGCCAGCAGCCAAGGGCTTCTGGATACGCAGTATTTT. Its translation: CASSQGLLDTQYF.